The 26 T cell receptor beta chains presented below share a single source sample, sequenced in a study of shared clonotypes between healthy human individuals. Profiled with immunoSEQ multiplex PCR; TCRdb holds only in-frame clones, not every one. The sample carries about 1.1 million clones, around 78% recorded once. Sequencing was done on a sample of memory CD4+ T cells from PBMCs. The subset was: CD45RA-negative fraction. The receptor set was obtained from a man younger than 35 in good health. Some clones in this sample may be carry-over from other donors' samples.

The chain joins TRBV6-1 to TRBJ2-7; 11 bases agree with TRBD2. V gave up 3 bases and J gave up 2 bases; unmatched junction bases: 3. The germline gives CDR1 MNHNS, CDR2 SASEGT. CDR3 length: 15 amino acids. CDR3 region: CASSEVAGGPYEQYF. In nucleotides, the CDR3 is TGTGCCAGCAGTGAGGTAGCGGGAGGGCCCTACGAGCAGTACTTC.

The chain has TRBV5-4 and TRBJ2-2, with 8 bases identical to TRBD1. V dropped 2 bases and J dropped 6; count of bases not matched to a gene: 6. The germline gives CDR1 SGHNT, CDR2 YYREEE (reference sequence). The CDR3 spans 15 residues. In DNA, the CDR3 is TGTGCCAGCAGCTTTCGACAGGGGTCCGCCGGGGAGCTGTTTTTT. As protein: CASSFRQGSAGELFF. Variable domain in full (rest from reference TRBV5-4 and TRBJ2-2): ETGVTQSPTHLIKTRGQQVTLRCSSQSGHNTVSWYQQALGQGPQFIFQYYREEENGRGNFPPRFSGLQFPNYSSELNVNALELDDSALYLCASSFRQGSAGELFFGEGSRLTVL.

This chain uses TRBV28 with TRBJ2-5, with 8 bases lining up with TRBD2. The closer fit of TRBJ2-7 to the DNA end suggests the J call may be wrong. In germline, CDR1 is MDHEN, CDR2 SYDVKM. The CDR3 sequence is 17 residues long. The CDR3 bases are TGTGCCAGCAGTTTATCGGTCGGGGGCGGGAGGTTCCTCGAGCAGTACTTC. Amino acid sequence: CASSLSVGGGRFLEQYF.

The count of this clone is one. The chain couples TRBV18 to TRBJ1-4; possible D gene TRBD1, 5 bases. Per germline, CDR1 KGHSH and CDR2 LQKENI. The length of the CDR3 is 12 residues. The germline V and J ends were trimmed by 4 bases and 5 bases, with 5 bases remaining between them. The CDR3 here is CASSRDNEKLFF. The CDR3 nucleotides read TGTGCCAGCTCACGGGACAATGAAAAACTGTTTTTT.

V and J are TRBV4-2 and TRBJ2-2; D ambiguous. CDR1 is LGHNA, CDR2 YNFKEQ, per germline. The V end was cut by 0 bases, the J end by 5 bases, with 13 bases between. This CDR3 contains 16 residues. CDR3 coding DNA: TGTGCCAGCAGCCAAGATAGGCGGCTCGAAACCGGGGAGCTGTTTTTT. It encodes CASSQDRRLETGELFF.

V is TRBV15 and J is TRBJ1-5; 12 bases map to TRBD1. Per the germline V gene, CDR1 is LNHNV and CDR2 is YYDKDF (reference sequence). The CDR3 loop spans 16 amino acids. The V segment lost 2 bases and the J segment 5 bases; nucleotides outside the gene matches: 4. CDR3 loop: CATSRTGQGAYQPQHF. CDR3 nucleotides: TGTGCCACCAGCAGAACGGGACAGGGGGCCTATCAGCCCCAGCATTTT.

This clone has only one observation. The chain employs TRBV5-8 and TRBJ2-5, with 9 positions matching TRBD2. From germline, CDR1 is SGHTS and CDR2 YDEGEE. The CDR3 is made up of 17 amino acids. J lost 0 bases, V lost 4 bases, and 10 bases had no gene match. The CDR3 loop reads CASSPGLAGQYQETQYF. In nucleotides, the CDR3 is TGTGCCAGCAGCCCGGGACTAGCCGGACAGTACCAAGAGACCCAGTACTTC.

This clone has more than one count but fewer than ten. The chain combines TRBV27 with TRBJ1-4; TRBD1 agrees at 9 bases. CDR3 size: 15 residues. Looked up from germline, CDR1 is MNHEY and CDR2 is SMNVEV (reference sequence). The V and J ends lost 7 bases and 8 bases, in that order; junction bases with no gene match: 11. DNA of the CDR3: TGTGCCAGCACTAACATAGGGACAGGGTCGGAAAAACTGTTTTTT. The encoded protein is CASTNIGTGSEKLFF. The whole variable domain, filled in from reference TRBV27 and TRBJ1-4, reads EAQVTQNPRYLITVTGKKLTVTCSQNMNHEYMSWYRQDPGLGLRQIYYSMNVEVTDKGDVPEGYKVSRKEKRNFPLILESPSPNQTSLYFCASTNIGTGSEKLFFGSGTQLSVL.

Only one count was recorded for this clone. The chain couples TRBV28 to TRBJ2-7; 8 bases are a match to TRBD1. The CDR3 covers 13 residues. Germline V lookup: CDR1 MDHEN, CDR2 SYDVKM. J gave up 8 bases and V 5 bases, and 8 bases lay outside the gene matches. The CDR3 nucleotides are TGTGCCAGCAGTCCAGGGACAGGCCGTAAGCAGTACTTC. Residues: CASSPGTGRKQYF.

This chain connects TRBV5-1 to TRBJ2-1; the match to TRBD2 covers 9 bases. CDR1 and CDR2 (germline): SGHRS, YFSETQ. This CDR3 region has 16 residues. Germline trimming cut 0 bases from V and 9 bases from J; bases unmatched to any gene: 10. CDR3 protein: CASSLGIGTSISEQFF. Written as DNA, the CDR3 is TGCGCCAGCAGCTTGGGTATTGGGACTAGCATCAGTGAGCAGTTCTTC.

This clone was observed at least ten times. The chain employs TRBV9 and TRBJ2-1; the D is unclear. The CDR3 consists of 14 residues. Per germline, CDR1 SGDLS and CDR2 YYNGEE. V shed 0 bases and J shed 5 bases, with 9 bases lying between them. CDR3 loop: CASSVGVENNEQFF. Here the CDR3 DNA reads TGTGCCAGCAGCGTAGGCGTAGAGAACAATGAGCAGTTCTTC.

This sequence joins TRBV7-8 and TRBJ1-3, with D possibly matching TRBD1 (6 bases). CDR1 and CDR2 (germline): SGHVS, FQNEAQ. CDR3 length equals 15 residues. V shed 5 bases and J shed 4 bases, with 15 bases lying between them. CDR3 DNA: TGTGCCAGCAGCACGTCGACAGGCGGCGGAAACACCATATATTTT. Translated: CASSTSTGGGNTIYF.

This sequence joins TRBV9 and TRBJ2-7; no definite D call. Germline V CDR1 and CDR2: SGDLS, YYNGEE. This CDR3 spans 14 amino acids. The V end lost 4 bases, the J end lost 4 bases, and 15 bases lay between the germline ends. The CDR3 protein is CASSHDVGNYEQYF. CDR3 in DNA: TGTGCCAGCAGCCATGACGTGGGGAATTACGAGCAGTACTTC.

CDR3 nucleotide sequence: TGTGCCAGCAGTGAAACCCCCCAGGGCCTAGCTTTCTTT. It yields the protein CASSETPQGLAFF. The J gene is TRBJ1-1, the V gene TRBV2; possibly TRBD1 for D (5 bases). Germline V lookup: CDR1 SNHLY, CDR2 FYNNEI. This CDR3 contains 13 residues. The V gene lost 2 bases and the J gene lost 10 bases, with 14 bases spanning the gap.

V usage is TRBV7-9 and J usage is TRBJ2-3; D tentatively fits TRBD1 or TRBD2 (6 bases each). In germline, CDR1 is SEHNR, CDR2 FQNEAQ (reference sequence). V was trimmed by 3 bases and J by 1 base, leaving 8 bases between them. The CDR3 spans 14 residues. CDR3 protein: CASSFRGGTDTQYF. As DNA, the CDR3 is TGTGCCAGCAGCTTTAGGGGGGGCACAGATACGCAGTATTTT.

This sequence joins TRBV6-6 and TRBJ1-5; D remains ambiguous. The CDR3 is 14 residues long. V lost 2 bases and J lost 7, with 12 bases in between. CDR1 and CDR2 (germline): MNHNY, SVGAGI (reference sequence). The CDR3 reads CASSYGSGGQPQHF. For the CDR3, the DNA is TGTGCCAGCAGTTACGGGTCGGGTGGGCAGCCCCAGCATTTT.

The CDR3 DNA reads TGTGCCAGCAGCCCGCTGAGCGGGAGGGTAACAGATACGCAGTATTTT. This sequence encodes CASSPLSGRVTDTQYF. The chain links TRBV5-4 to TRBJ2-3, with 10 bases aligning to TRBD2. This CDR3 is built from 16 residues. With 4 bases clipped from V and 3 bases from J, the junction kept 8 bases outside the gene matches. The germline V gene has CDR1 SGHNT and CDR2 YYREEE (reference sequence).

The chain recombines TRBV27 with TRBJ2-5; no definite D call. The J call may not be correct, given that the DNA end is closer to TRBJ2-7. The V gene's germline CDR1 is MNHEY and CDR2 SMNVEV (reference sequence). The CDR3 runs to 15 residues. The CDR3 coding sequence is TGTGCCAGCAGTTTAGGAGCCATTTCCTACGACGAGCAGTACTTC. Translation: CASSLGAISYDEQYF.

CDR3 bases: TGTGCCAGCAGCCCGGGGATTTCGGGCTACACCTTC. Translating gives CASSPGISGYTF. The chain joins TRBV5-6 to TRBJ1-2; D remains unclear. The CDR3 spans 12 residues. Germline V gene sequence: CDR1 SGHDT, CDR2 YYEEEE. Trimming pared 4 bases from V and 8 bases from J, leaving 12 bases between.

The CDR3 here is CASSDGTGRDEKLFF. In nucleotides, the CDR3 is TGCGCCAGCAGCGACGGAACTGGTCGGGATGAAAAACTGTTTTTT. The V call is TRBV5-1, the J call TRBJ1-4; unclear D gene. Germline CDR1 SGHRS, CDR2 YFSETQ. V lost 4 bases and J 6 bases, leaving 16 bases between the germline ends. CDR3 length equals 15 residues.

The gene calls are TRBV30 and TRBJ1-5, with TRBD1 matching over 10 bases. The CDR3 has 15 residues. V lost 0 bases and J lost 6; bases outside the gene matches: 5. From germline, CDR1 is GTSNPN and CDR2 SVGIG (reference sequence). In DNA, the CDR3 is TGTGCCTGGAGTGTCGGGACAGGGGAGTTTCAGCCCCAGCATTTT. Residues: CAWSVGTGEFQPQHF. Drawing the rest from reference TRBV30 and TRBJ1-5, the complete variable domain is SQTIHQWPATLVQPVGSPLSLECTVEGTSNPNLYWYRQAAGRGLQLLFYSVGIGQISSEVPQNLSASRPQDRQFILSSKKLLLSDSGFYLCAWSVGTGEFQPQHFGDGTRLSIL.

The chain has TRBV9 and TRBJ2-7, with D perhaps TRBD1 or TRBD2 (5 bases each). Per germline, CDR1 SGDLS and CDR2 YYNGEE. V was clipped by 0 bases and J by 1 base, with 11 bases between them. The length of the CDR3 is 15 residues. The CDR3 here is CASSVGGTASYEQYF. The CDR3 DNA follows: TGTGCCAGCAGCGTAGGGGGGACGGCGTCCTACGAGCAGTACTTC.

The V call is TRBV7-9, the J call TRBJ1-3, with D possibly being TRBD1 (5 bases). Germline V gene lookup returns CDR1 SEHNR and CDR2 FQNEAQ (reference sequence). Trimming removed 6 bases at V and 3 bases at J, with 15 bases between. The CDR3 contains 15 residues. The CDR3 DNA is TGTGCCAGCAGGGGGAGGGTCAGGGATGGAAACACCATATATTTT. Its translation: CASRGRVRDGNTIYF.

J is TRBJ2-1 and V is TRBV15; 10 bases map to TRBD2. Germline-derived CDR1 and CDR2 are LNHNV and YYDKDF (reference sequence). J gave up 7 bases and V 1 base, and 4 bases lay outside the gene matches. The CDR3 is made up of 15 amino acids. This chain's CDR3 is CATSRGAGGRNEQFF. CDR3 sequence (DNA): TGTGCCACCAGCAGAGGAGCGGGAGGGCGTAATGAGCAGTTCTTC. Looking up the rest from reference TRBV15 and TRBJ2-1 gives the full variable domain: DAMVIQNPRYQVTQFGKPVTLSCSQTLNHNVMYWYQQKSSQAPKLLFHYYDKDFNNEADTPDNFQSRRPNTSFCFLDIRSPGLGDTAMYLCATSRGAGGRNEQFFGPGTRLTVL.

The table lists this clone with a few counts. DNA of the CDR3: TGCGCCAGCAGTGAGTCAGAGGGAAACATTCAGTACTTC. Its translation: CASSESEGNIQYF. The rearrangement joins TRBV10-2 to TRBJ2-4, with a possible D match to TRBD2 (5 bases). This CDR3 is built from 13 residues. Trimming shortened V by 0 bases and J by 6 bases, and 6 bases separated the two germline ends. Germline CDR1 reads WSHSY; CDR2 reads SAAADI.

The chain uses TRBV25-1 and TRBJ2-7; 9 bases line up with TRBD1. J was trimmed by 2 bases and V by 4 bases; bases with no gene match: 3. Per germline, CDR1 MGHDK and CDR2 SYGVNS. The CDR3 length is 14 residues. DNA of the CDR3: TGTGCCAGCAGTGCCGGGACAGGGCCCTACGAGCAGTACTTC. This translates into CASSAGTGPYEQYF.